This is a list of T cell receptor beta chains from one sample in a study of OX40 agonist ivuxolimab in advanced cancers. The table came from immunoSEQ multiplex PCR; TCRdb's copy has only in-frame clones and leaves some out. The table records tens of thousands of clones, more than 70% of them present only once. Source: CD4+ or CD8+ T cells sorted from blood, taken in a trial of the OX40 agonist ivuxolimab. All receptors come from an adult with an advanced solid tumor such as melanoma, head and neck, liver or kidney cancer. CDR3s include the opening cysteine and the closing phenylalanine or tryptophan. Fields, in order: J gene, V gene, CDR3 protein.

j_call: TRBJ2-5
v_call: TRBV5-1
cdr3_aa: CASSPGGRQETQYF

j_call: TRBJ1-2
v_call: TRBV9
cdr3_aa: CASSVGGQGDYGYTF

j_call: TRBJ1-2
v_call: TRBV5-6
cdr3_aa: CASSQTGSRGGYTF

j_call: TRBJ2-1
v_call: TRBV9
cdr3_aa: CASSVGDRDNEQFF

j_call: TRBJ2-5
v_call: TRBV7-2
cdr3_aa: CASSPPWAQETQYF

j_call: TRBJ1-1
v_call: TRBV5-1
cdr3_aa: CASSLEGAGTEAFF

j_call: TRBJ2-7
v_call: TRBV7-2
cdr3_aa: CASSPRQGSSYEQYF

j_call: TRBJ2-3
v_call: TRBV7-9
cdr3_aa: CASSLGSATITDTQYF

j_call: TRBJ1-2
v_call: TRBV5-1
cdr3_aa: CASSLDGGSNYGYTF

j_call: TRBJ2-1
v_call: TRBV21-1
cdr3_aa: CASSKGYSSSYNEQFF

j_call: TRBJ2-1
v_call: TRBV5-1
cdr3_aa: CASSLGETSGGDGQFF

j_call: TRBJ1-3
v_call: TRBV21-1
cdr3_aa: CASSPRGPSGNTIYF

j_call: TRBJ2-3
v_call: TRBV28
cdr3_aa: CASGSTGADTQYF

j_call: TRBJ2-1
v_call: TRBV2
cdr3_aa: CASSYSGGSYNEQFF

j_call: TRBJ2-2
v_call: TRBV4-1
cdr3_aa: CASSQRPLAANTGELFF

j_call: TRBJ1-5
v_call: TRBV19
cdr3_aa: CASTPSTMGNQPQHF

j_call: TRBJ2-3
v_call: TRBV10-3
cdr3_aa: CAISGHREGSSDTQYF

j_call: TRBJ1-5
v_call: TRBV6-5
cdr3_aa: CASSRDLNQPQHF

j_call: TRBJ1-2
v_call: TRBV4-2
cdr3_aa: CASSQTDSGGYTF

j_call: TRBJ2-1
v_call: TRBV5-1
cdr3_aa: CASSLETTSGIVF

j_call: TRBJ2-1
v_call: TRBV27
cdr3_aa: CASTLGWGRPSSYNEQFF

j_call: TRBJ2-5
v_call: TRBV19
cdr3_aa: CASSKGQGVWTQYF

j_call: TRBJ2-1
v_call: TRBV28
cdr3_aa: CASSPPEGLAYNEQFF

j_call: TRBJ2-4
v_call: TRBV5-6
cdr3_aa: CASSFWDRVSIQYF

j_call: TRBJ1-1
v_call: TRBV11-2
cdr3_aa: CASNDRYLNTEAFF

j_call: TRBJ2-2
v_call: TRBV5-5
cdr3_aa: CASSGRQGRDTGELFF

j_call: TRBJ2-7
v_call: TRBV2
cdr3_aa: CASSADRDGAYEQYF

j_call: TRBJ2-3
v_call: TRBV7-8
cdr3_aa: CASSLVLAGAGDTQYF

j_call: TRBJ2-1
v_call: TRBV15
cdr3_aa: CATSRGTDYNEQFF

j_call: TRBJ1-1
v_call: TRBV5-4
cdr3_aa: CASSSSLTGGADQAFF

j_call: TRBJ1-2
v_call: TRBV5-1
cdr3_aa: CASSLSPGAHYGYTF

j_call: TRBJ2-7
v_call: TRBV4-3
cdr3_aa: CASSQDRGGSSYEQYF

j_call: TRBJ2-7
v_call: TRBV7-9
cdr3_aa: CASSFSQGADEQYF

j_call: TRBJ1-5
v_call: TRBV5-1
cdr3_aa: CASSPDTNQPQHF

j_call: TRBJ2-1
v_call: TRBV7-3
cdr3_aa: CASSLSPSGAEQFF

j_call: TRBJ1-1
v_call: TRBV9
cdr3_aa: CASSVDGPMNTEAFF

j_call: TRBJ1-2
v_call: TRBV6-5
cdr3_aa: CASSYDRNYGYTF

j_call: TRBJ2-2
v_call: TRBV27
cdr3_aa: CASSLSGGTGELFF

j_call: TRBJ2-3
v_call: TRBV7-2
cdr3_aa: CASSPSYGIAVGTDTQYF